The rows below give T cell receptor beta chains drawn from one sample of a study of T cell responses to AZD1222 COVID-19 vaccine. TCRdb's table, derived via immunoSEQ multiplex PCR, lists solely in-frame clones and lacks some. The sample contains fewer than 85,000 clones, approximately 83% of which appear only once. The sample here was peripheral blood, taken 28 days after the second AZD1222 dose. All receptors derive from an adult who received the AZD1222 COVID-19 vaccine. CDR3s include the opening cysteine and the closing phenylalanine or tryptophan. The D gene is left open where the match is weak. Size values are once, few and many counts, or a class for expanded clones, and some rows have none.

V gene	J gene	CDR3 length	clone size	D gene	CDR3 protein	CDR3 DNA
TRBV27	TRBJ2-5	13	.	.	CASSFRERETQYF	TGTGCCAGCAGTTTTAGGGAGCGAGAGACCCAGTACTTC
TRBV4-2	TRBJ1-1	13	few	.	CASSRTYPTEAFF	TGTGCCAGCAGCCGAACTTATCCGACTGAAGCTTTCTTT
TRBV27	TRBJ1-1	14	.	.	CASSFSGSDTEAFF	TGTGCCAGCAGTTTCTCAGGGTCCGACACTGAAGCTTTCTTT
TRBV21-1	TRBJ1-4	14	.	.	CAEGVSATNEKLFF	TGTGCCGAAGGGGTAAGTGCAACTAATGAAAAACTGTTTTTT
TRBV29-1	TRBJ2-7	11	.	.	CSVGSSYEQYF	TGCAGCGTTGGCAGCTCCTACGAGCAGTACTTC
TRBV2	TRBJ2-1	13	.	.	CASRGGRTNEQFF	TGTGCCAGCAGGGGTGGCAGGACCAATGAGCAGTTCTTC
TRBV2	TRBJ2-4	14	.	TRBD2	CASFREAGSHIQYF	TGTGCCAGTTTTCGGGAGGCCGGTTCTCACATTCAGTACTTC
TRBV7-9	TRBJ1-2	14	few	TRBD1	CASSSGQANYGYTF	TGTGCCAGCAGCTCGGGACAGGCGAACTATGGCTACACCTTC
TRBV5-6	TRBJ1-1	13	.	.	CASSLYLGLEAFF	TGTGCCAGCAGCTTGTATTTAGGCTTAGAAGCTTTCTTT
TRBV30	TRBJ1-4	13	.	.	CAWNYLGREKLFF	TGTGCCTGGAACTATCTCGGCCGCGAAAAACTGTTTTTT
TRBV19	TRBJ1-6	15	.	.	CATQEGSSYNSPLHF	TGTGCCACCCAGGAAGGAAGCTCCTATAATTCACCCCTCCACTTT
TRBV7-9	TRBJ1-2	13	once	.	CASSPGRRYGYTF	TGTGCCAGCAGCCCCGGACGAAGATATGGCTACACCTTC
TRBV5-4	TRBJ2-5	13	.	.	CASSFLREETQYF	TGTGCCAGCAGCTTTCTCAGGGAAGAGACCCAGTACTTC
TRBV7-2	TRBJ1-5	16	.	TRBD1	CASSLSDRGGNQPQHF	TGTGCCAGCAGCTTATCAGACAGGGGAGGAAATCAGCCCCAGCATTTT
TRBV5-1	TRBJ1-4	15	.	TRBD1	CASSSLGTGNEKLFF	TGCGCCAGCAGCTCCCTCGGGACAGGGAATGAAAAACTGTTTTTT
TRBV9	TRBJ2-5	13	.	TRBD1	CASSIGTEETQYF	TGTGCCAGCAGCATCGGGACAGAAGAGACCCAGTACTTC
TRBV9	TRBJ1-5	13	.	.	CASSARANQPQHF	TGTGCCAGCAGCGCAAGGGCAAATCAGCCCCAGCATTTT
TRBV3-1/TRBV3-2	TRBJ2-7	15	.	.	CASSQQAVPSYEQYF	TGTGCCAGCAGCCAACAAGCGGTCCCCTCCTACGAGCAGTACTTC
TRBV5-5	TRBJ2-4	11	.	TRBD1	CASSSRDRQYF	TGTGCCAGCAGCTCCCGGGACAGGCAGTACTTC
TRBV29-1	TRBJ1-1	12	.	.	CSVFEDNTEAFF	TGCAGCGTTTTCGAAGATAACACTGAAGCTTTCTTT
TRBV6-4	TRBJ2-1	16	.	.	CASSDGFRVGYNEQFF	TGTGCCAGCAGTGACGGCTTTAGGGTGGGTTACAATGAGCAGTTCTTC
TRBV15	TRBJ1-5	13	.	.	CATSSTRAQPQHF	TGTGCCACCAGCAGCACTCGGGCTCAGCCCCAGCATTTT
TRBV4-1	TRBJ1-2	14	.	.	CASSQFRGDHGYTF	TGCGCCAGCAGCCAATTTAGAGGGGACCATGGCTACACCTTC
TRBV4-1	TRBJ1-3	14	once	.	CASSQGGTGNTIYF	TGCGCCAGCAGCCAAGGGGGTACTGGAAACACCATATATTTT
TRBV3-1/TRBV3-2	TRBJ2-7	15	once	.	CASSPGTGNPYEQYF	TGTGCCAGCAGCCCCGGGACGGGGAATCCCTACGAGCAGTACTTC
TRBV3-1/TRBV3-2	TRBJ2-1	14	.	TRBD2	CASSHPGLEGEQFF	TGTGCCAGCAGCCACCCGGGACTAGAGGGAGAGCAGTTCTTC
TRBV21-1	TRBJ1-4	18	.	.	CASSRTGLAWATNEKLFF	TGTGCCAGCAGCAGAACAGGGTTAGCGTGGGCAACTAATGAAAAACTGTTTTTT
TRBV28	TRBJ1-5	15	.	TRBD1	CASSRDRGRNQPQHF	TGTGCCAGCAGCAGGGACAGGGGACGCAATCAGCCCCAGCATTTT
TRBV4-2	TRBJ2-1	13	once	.	CASSQDSARGQFF	TGTGCCAGCAGCCAAGATAGTGCCAGGGGGCAGTTCTTC